The 27 T cell receptor beta chains presented below share a single source sample, sequenced in a study of cytomegalovirus exposure and HLA in healthy donors (dated by TCRdb to the late 2010s). The library was obtained by the immunoSEQ multiplex PCR assay. For the multiplex PCR, a mixture combining 60 forward primers for TCR Vbeta segments and 13 reverse primers for TCR Jbeta segments was used. TCRdb took this table from immuneACCESS and kept in-frame rearrangements with V and J called. Such tables lack part of the clones; where checked against another copy, unresolved V genes explain under half of the gap, and the rest is unexplained. The sample has fewer than 250,000 clones on record, 65% to 90% of them singletons. Around 1.4% of the sample belongs to the ten largest clones. The material sequenced was PBMCs. The receptor set was obtained from a girl aged 5-17 years in good health and CMV-seronegative.

The chain carries TRBV30 and TRBJ1-1; D unclear. Trimming left V 4 bases short and J 5 bases short, with 11 bases between. This CDR3 is 12 amino acids long. Looked up from germline, CDR1 is GTSNPN and CDR2 is SVGIG (reference sequence). CDR3 region: CAWNSLRTEAFF. DNA for the CDR3: TGTGCCTGGAACTCCCTGCGGACTGAAGCTTTCTTT.

The chain uses TRBV30 and TRBJ1-1; D is uncertain. The germline V gene encodes CDR1 GTSNPN and CDR2 SVGIG (reference sequence). This CDR3 region has 14 residues. V was trimmed by 2 bases and J by 0 bases, leaving 10 bases between them. The CDR3 nucleotides are TGTGCCTGGAGTCTTGGCCTCATGAACACTGAAGCTTTCTTT. The encoded protein is CAWSLGLMNTEAFF.

This clone appeared a few times. The chain uses TRBV18 and TRBJ1-4; D remains ambiguous. Between the trimmed V and J ends, which lost 0 bases and 4 bases, there was a span of 9 bases. The CDR3 spans 15 residues. Per the germline V gene, CDR1 is KGHSH and CDR2 is LQKENI. The CDR3 region has the DNA TGTGCCAGCTCACCACCGGGAGGTTATAATGAAAAACTGTTTTTT. Translated: CASSPPGGYNEKLFF.

This chain uses TRBV2 with TRBJ1-3; unclear D gene. The germline CDR1 and CDR2 sequences are SNHLY and FYNNEI. The CDR3 has 11 residues. V lost 8 bases, J lost 3 bases, and 5 bases lay in between. The chain's CDR3 is CASEIGNTIYF. The CDR3 DNA follows: TGTGCCAGCGAGATTGGAAACACCATATATTTT. Combining the CDR3 with reference TRBV2 and TRBJ1-3 gives the whole variable domain EPEVTQTPSHQVTQMGQEVILRCVPISNHLYFYWYRQILGQKVEFLVSFYNNEISEKSEIFDDQFSVERPDGSNFTLKIRSTKLEDSAMYFCASEIGNTIYFGEGSWLTVV.

This chain joins TRBV4-1 and TRBJ2-5; the match to TRBD1 covers 7 bases. The J call may be in error: the DNA end matches TRBJ2-7 better. This CDR3 has 16 residues. Germline V gene lookup returns CDR1 MGHRA and CDR2 YSYEKL. CDR3 region: CASSQVPRGISYEQYF. The CDR3 DNA sequence: TGCGCCAGCAGCCAAGTTCCCAGGGGGATATCCTACGAGCAGTACTTC.

In this sample, this clone turned up once. The J gene is TRBJ2-5, the V gene TRBV9; 9 positions match TRBD2. V lost 1 base, J lost 3 bases, and 1 base stayed unmatched. From germline, CDR1 is SGDLS and CDR2 YYNGEE. CDR3 length: 14 residues. DNA for the CDR3: TGTGCCAGCAGCGTAAGCGGGGGGAAAGAGACCCAGTACTTC. Protein: CASSVSGGKETQYF.

To note about this clone: Other DNA sequences of this sample code for an identical CDR3. The rearrangement uses TRBV2 and TRBJ2-7, with a tentative D call TRBD2 (5 bases). Between the trimmed V and J ends, which lost 6 bases and 4 bases, there was a span of 10 bases. CDR1 is SNHLY, CDR2 FYNNEI, per germline. The CDR3 has 12 amino acids. This CDR3 is CASRLGSYEQYF. CDR3 sequence (DNA): TGTGCCAGCAGACTAGGGAGTTACGAGCAGTACTTC.

The chain couples TRBV4-1 to TRBJ2-1; 8 nucleotides match TRBD1. Germline lookup yields CDR1 MGHRA and CDR2 YSYEKL. This CDR3 is built from 17 residues. Unmatched junction bases numbered 14, after V lost 6 bases and J lost 4 bases. The CDR3 loop reads CASSPQGARTSYNEQFF. The CDR3 nucleotides read TGCGCCAGCAGTCCGCAGGGGGCGCGAACCTCTTACAATGAGCAGTTCTTC.

The V and J genes are TRBV28 and TRBJ1-1; the D gene is possibly TRBD1 (6 bases). Germline lookup yields CDR1 MDHEN and CDR2 SYDVKM. Trimming removed 8 bases from V and 0 bases from J, with 22 bases in between. CDR3 length equals 17 residues. Here the CDR3 DNA reads TGTGCCAGCGCCGGGACAAAAACTTTCGGCCTGAACACTGAAGCTTTCTTT. Its translation is CASAGTKTFGLNTEAFF.

The chain combines TRBV30 with TRBJ2-7, with 7 bases matching TRBD1. Germline assignment: CDR1 GTSNPN and CDR2 SVGIG (reference sequence). The CDR3 is 13 residues long. V lost 2 bases and J lost 6; bases outside the gene matches: 7. The CDR3 region is CAWSLRQGGEQYF. CDR3 coding DNA: TGTGCCTGGAGTCTGCGACAGGGTGGCGAGCAGTACTTC.

This chain links TRBV11-2 with TRBJ1-2; D is ambiguous. Trimming took off 5 bases at V and 5 bases at J, with 6 bases between the two ends. Germline CDR1 reads SGHAT; CDR2 reads FQNNGV. The CDR3 contains 11 residues. For the CDR3, the DNA is TGTGCCAGCAGCCCGACTTATGGCTACACCTTC. Translation gives CASSPTYGYTF.

For this clone: A junction end diverges from the germline sequence, so it may reflect a read error. This chain joins TRBV7-9 and TRBJ1-3; D ambiguous. Germline V lookup: CDR1 SEHNR, CDR2 FQNEAQ (reference sequence). The CDR3 length is 18 residues. CDR3: CSSSLGTVQEWSGNTIYF. CDR3 in DNA: TGTTCCAGCAGCTTAGGAACTGTGCAAGAGTGGTCTGGAAACACCATATATTTT.

This chain uses TRBV28 with TRBJ1-1, with TRBD1 matching 10 bases. The trim removed 8 bases at V and 5 bases at J, leaving 5 bases unmatched. The CDR3 is made up of 13 amino acids. Germline V gene lookup returns CDR1 MDHEN and CDR2 SYDVKM. The CDR3 loop reads CASGDRGWTEAFF. The CDR3 bases are TGTGCCAGCGGGGACAGGGGATGGACTGAAGCTTTCTTT.

The CDR3 DNA follows: TGTGCCAGCAGCTTGGGACAGGGCTTTGCTGGAAACACCATATATTTT. Amino acid sequence: CASSLGQGFAGNTIYF. The gene calls are TRBV5-4 and TRBJ1-3; 7 nucleotides align to TRBD1. Unmatched junction bases numbered 5, after V lost 0 bases and J lost 2 bases. Germline CDR1 is SGHNT and CDR2 is YYREEE (reference sequence). The CDR3 runs to 16 residues.

A single count supports this clone. The chain has TRBV7-3 and TRBJ2-3; 8 bases line up with TRBD2. Germline assignment: CDR1 SGHTA and CDR2 FQGTGA. After removal of 2 bases from V and 3 bases from J, the junction contained 7 bases not matched to a gene. The CDR3 runs to 16 residues. In nucleotides, the CDR3 is TGTGCCAGCAGCTTACGCACGGGAGGGCCGACAGATACGCAGTATTTT. Translated, it gives CASSLRTGGPTDTQYF.

A single count supports this clone. The chain has TRBV10-1 and TRBJ2-3, with a weak D call TRBD1 (6 bases). The CDR3 length is 15 residues. V gave up 10 bases and J gave up 2 bases, with 19 bases separating them. From germline, CDR1 is WNHNN and CDR2 SYGVQD (reference sequence). The CDR3 reads CATGKWGPYTDTQYF. The CDR3 DNA reads as TGCGCCACCGGGAAATGGGGGCCCTACACAGATACGCAGTATTTT.

This clone was seen once. V usage is TRBV7-3 and J usage is TRBJ2-6; no firm D call. There are 13 residues in the CDR3. Per the germline V gene, CDR1 is SGHTA and CDR2 is FQGTGA. Trimming took 4 bases from V and 11 from J, leaving 12 bases between them. CDR3 sequence (DNA): TGTGCCAGCAGCTATTACATAGGAGACGTCCTGACTTTC. As protein: CASSYYIGDVLTF.

The rearrangement links TRBV19 to TRBJ1-1; the D gene is possibly TRBD1 (5 bases). Looked up from germline, CDR1 is LNHDA and CDR2 is SQIVND (reference sequence). V gave up 8 bases and J gave up 0 bases, with 16 bases separating them. This CDR3 comprises 15 residues. In nucleotides, the CDR3 is TGTGCCAGTGGAAGGAGCGGGGGGATGAACACTGAAGCTTTCTTT. Encoded protein: CASGRSGGMNTEAFF.

The chain links TRBV7-8 to TRBJ2-1, with TRBD2 identical over 10 bases. The CDR3 length is 18 residues. The trim removed 5 bases at V and 3 bases at J, leaving 13 bases unmatched. Germline CDR1 reads SGHVS; CDR2 reads FQNEAQ. CDR3 residues: CASSQRSAGGRGYNEQFF. The CDR3 coding sequence is TGTGCCAGCAGCCAGAGGTCAGCGGGAGGGAGAGGCTACAATGAGCAGTTCTTC.

The V gene is TRBV2, the J gene TRBJ1-2; TRBD1 matches 9 bases. Trimming at V came to 7 bases and at J to 2 bases, leaving 11 bases not matched to a gene. The CDR3 extends over 16 amino acids. In germline, CDR1 is SNHLY, CDR2 FYNNEI. CDR3 bases: TGTGCCAGCACCGAGAGGGGGACAGGGTTAAACTATGGCTACACCTTC. It specifies CASTERGTGLNYGYTF.

DNA of the CDR3: TGTGCCAGCAGTGAAGAGAGGAACACTGAAGCTTTCTTT. Translated, it gives CASSEERNTEAFF. This chain joins TRBV2 and TRBJ1-1, with D hard to call. The ends were cut back, 1 base at V and 1 base at J, with 4 bases in the middle. The CDR3 loop spans 13 amino acids. Germline assignment: CDR1 SNHLY and CDR2 FYNNEI.

The chain joins TRBV7-8 to TRBJ1-5; no clear D. Germline values: CDR1 SGHVS, CDR2 FQNEAQ. V shed 6 bases and J shed 4 bases, with 19 bases lying between them. This CDR3 has 16 amino acids. The DNA of the CDR3 is TGTGCCAGCAGTGCCCTATTGTCGGGGTGGAATCAGCCCCAGCATTTT. Translation: CASSALLSGWNQPQHF.

This rearrangement joins TRBV28 to TRBJ1-6; 9 bases fit TRBD1. This CDR3 has 12 residues. Germline CDR1 MDHEN, CDR2 SYDVKM. V lost 8 bases, J lost 10 bases, and 3 bases stayed unmatched. As DNA, the CDR3 is TGTGCCAGCGGGACAGGGAGGTCACCCCTCCACTTT. Its translation: CASGTGRSPLHF.

The chain carries TRBV19 and TRBJ1-5; the D is unclear. The germline V and J ends were trimmed by 3 bases and 5 bases, with 5 bases remaining between them. The CDR3 sequence is 12 residues long. Per the germline V gene, CDR1 is LNHDA and CDR2 is SQIVND (reference sequence). The CDR3 loop reads CASSIGDQPQHF. For the CDR3, the DNA is TGTGCCAGTAGTATCGGGGATCAGCCCCAGCATTTT.

The chain joins TRBV5-6 to TRBJ1-5, with TRBD1 matching 7 bases. Germline V CDR1 and CDR2: SGHDT, YYEEEE. The CDR3 has 19 amino acids. Trimming took 1 base from V and 1 from J; bases not matched to a gene: 14. CDR3 loop: CASSLLGQGVEGSNQPQHF. The CDR3 DNA sequence: TGTGCCAGCAGCTTGTTGGGGCAGGGGGTGGAAGGGAGCAATCAGCCCCAGCATTTT. The whole variable domain, filled in from reference TRBV5-6 and TRBJ1-5, reads DAGVTQSPTHLIKTRGQQVTLRCSPKSGHDTVSWYQQALGQGPQFIFQYYEEEERQRGNFPDRFSGHQFPNYSSELNVNALLLGDSALYLCASSLLGQGVEGSNQPQHFGDGTRLSIL.

CDR3 nucleotide sequence: TGTGCCAGCCGCCATACCGAGCAGGAAAAAGAGTTTTACAATGAGCAGTTCTTC. Translated, it gives CASRHTEQEKEFYNEQFF. The chain is built from TRBV6-9 and TRBJ2-1; D not certain. Trimming removed 8 bases from V and 4 bases from J, with 27 bases in between. The CDR3 contains 18 residues. Germline V lookup: CDR1 MNHGY, CDR2 SVAAGI.

Comments on this clone: Other DNA sequences in this specimen translate into the identical CDR3. The V call is TRBV2, the J call TRBJ1-2; the D gene is possibly TRBD1 (6 bases). The germline V and J ends were trimmed by 6 bases and 7 bases, with 18 bases remaining between them. Germline V gene sequence: CDR1 SNHLY, CDR2 FYNNEI. CDR3 length: 14 residues. CDR3 region: CASSGLTGMGGYTF. CDR3 bases: TGTGCCAGCAGCGGACTTACAGGGATGGGTGGCTACACCTTC.